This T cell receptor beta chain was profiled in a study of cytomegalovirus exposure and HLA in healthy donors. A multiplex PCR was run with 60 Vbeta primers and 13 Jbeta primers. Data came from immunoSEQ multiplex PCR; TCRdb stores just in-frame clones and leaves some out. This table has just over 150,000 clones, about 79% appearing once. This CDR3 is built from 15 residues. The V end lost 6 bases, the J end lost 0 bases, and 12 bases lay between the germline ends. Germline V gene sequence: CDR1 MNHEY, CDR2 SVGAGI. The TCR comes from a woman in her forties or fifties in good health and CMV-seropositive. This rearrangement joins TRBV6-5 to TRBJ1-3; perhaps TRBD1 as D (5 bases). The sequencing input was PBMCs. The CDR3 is CASRPQRGSGNTIYF. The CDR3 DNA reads TGTGCCAGCAGGCCCCAAAGGGGCTCTGGAAACACCATATATTTT.